A selection of T cell receptor beta chains follows, all from one sample in a study of cytomegalovirus exposure and HLA in healthy donors. Generated by immunoSEQ multiplex PCR, the TCRdb table keeps only in-frame clones and is missing some. The table includes 100,000 to 150,000 clones, around two thirds detected once. The source material was PBMCs. These receptors were obtained from a woman between 35 and 50 years old in good health and CMV-seropositive. The CDR3 runs from the conserved cysteine through the conserved F or W. The order of the fields is clone size, D gene, J gene, V gene, CDR3 protein, CDR3 DNA. The D gene is left open where the match is weak. Rows may omit the clone size; those that give it use once, few, many or a size class.

>NA|NA|TRBJ1-5|TRBV6-5
CASSPHRTAQPQHF
TGTGCCAGCAGTCCCCACAGGACAGCCCAGCCCCAGCATTTT
>NA|TRBD1|TRBJ1-2|TRBV4-3
CASSQAANQGAALGYTF
TGCGCCAGCAGCCAAGCCGCAAATCAGGGGGCGGCACTTGGCTACACCTTC
>NA|NA|TRBJ1-2|TRBV2
CASSESTENYGYTF
TGTGCCAGCAGTGAATCGACAGAGAACTATGGCTACACCTTC
>few|NA|TRBJ2-3|TRBV5-1
CASSLYGTSTDTQYF
TGCGCCAGCAGCTTGTACGGGACTAGCACAGATACGCAGTATTTT
>NA|TRBD1|TRBJ1-2|TRBV2
CASSEQGAIYGYTF
TGTGCCAGCAGTGAACAGGGGGCCATATATGGCTACACCTTC
>NA|TRBD1|TRBJ2-1|TRBV9
CASSVVGDRGRPNYNEQFF
TGTGCCAGCAGCGTAGTAGGCGACAGGGGGCGGCCCAACTACAATGAGCAGTTCTTC
>NA|NA|TRBJ1-6|TRBV2
CASLGQSNSPLHF
TGTGCCAGTTTAGGACAGTCCAATTCACCCCTCCACTTT
>NA|NA|TRBJ1-1|TRBV5-6
CASSFGVLTEAFF
TGTGCCAGCAGCTTCGGGGTCCTGACTGAAGCTTTCTTT
>once|TRBD1|TRBJ1-1|TRBV5-4
CASSLWDRAGTEAFF
TGTGCCAGCAGCTTGTGGGACAGGGCGGGCACTGAAGCTTTCTTT
>NA|NA|TRBJ2-7|TRBV19
CASSIVTGEQYF
TGTGCCAGTAGTATAGTGACGGGCGAGCAGTACTTC
>NA|TRBD1|TRBJ2-2|TRBV4-3
CASSQEDRADGELFF
TGCGCCAGCAGCCAGGAGGACAGGGCGGACGGGGAGCTGTTTTTT
>NA|NA|TRBJ2-1|TRBV2
CAGQDRVRDYEQFF
TGTGCCGGCCAAGACAGGGTGCGGGATTATGAGCAGTTCTTC
>few|TRBD1|TRBJ1-1|TRBV18
CASSPTGGTEAFF
TGTGCCAGCTCACCGACAGGGGGCACTGAAGCTTTCTTT
>once|NA|TRBJ1-3|TRBV4-1
CASSQEGGGTPSSGNTIYF
TGCGCCAGCAGCCAAGAAGGCGGGGGGACTCCCAGCTCTGGAAACACCATATATTTT
>NA|TRBD1|TRBJ1-2|TRBV10-3
CAISASGTGDYGYTF
TGTGCCATCAGTGCATCCGGGACAGGGGACTATGGCTACACCTTC
>once|NA|TRBJ1-6|TRBV2
CASRSDSGNSPLHF
TGTGCCAGCAGATCTGACAGTGGAAATTCACCCCTCCACTTT
>NA|NA|TRBJ2-4|TRBV4-3
CASSQDRGNIQYF
TGCGCCAGCAGCCAAGATCGAGGAAACATTCAGTACTTC
>NA|TRBD2|TRBJ2-1|TRBV10-3
CAISSIGTSGVDEQFF
TGTGCCATCAGCTCTATCGGGACTAGCGGGGTCGATGAGCAGTTCTTC
>few|TRBD1|TRBJ2-3|TRBV29-1
CSFRQGATDTQYF
TGCAGCTTTAGACAGGGAGCCACAGATACGCAGTATTTT
>NA|NA|TRBJ2-5|TRBV6-6
CASSYSRRQETQYF
TGTGCCAGCAGTTACTCGCGGCGTCAGGAGACCCAGTACTTC
>once|TRBD2|TRBJ2-4|TRBV7-2
CASSLWTSGNIQYF
TGTGCCAGCAGCCTCTGGACTAGCGGAAACATTCAGTACTTC
>few|NA|TRBJ1-1|TRBV29-1
CSVEWRGQNTEAFF
TGCAGCGTTGAGTGGAGAGGCCAGAACACTGAAGCTTTCTTT
>NA|NA|TRBJ1-5|TRBV19
CASSQRRGEQPQHF
TGTGCCAGTAGTCAAAGGCGAGGAGAGCAGCCCCAACATTTT
>few|TRBD1|TRBJ1-2|TRBV9
CASSATTGYGGYTF
TGTGCCAGCAGCGCTACGACAGGGTATGGTGGCTACACCTTC
>NA|TRBD1|TRBJ2-7|TRBV4-1
CASSRTTGASYEQYF
TGCGCCAGCAGCCGTACGACAGGGGCCTCCTACGAGCAGTACTTC
>NA|NA|TRBJ1-2|TRBV6-6
CASSHGPNYGYTF
TGTGCCAGCAGCCACGGTCCTAACTATGGCTACACCTTC
>NA|NA|TRBJ1-3|TRBV7-9
CASSSDWGNTIYF
TGTGCCAGCAGCTCAGATTGGGGAAACACCATATATTTT
>once|TRBD1|TRBJ2-1|TRBV7-9
CASSSRDRVSNEQFF
TGTGCCAGCAGCTCCCGGGACAGGGTCTCCAATGAGCAGTTCTTC
>NA|NA|TRBJ1-6|TRBV5-1
CASTQGYSPLHF
TGCGCCAGCACGCAGGGCTATTCACCCCTCCACTTT
>NA|NA|TRBJ2-3|TRBV6-1
CASSDDRDTQYF
TGTGCCAGCAGTGACGACAGGGATACGCAGTATTTT
>NA|TRBD1|TRBJ1-6|TRBV27
CASRHRGNSPLHF
TGTGCCAGCAGACACAGGGGAAATTCACCCCTCCACTTT
>NA|TRBD1|TRBJ2-5|TRBV7-6
CASSQGVETQYF
TGTGCCAGCAGCCAGGGGGTGGAGACCCAGTACTTC
>NA|NA|TRBJ1-1|TRBV7-8
CASSLVEGNTEAFF
TGTGCCAGCAGCTTAGTGGAGGGAAACACTGAAGCTTTCTTT
>few|TRBD1|TRBJ2-7|TRBV14
CASSDRQGAKYEQYF
TGTGCCAGCAGCGACCGACAGGGGGCGAAGTACGAGCAGTACTTC
>NA|TRBD1|TRBJ2-7|TRBV5-3
CARSLDRGLEQYF
TGTGCCAGAAGCTTAGACAGGGGGCTTGAGCAGTACTTC
>NA|TRBD1|TRBJ2-7|TRBV7-2
CASRTGFEQYF
TGTGCCAGCAGGACAGGGTTCGAGCAGTACTTC
>NA|TRBD2|TRBJ2-3|TRBV30
CAWSRRLAGDTQYF
TGTGCCTGGAGTCGTAGGCTAGCGGGTGATACGCAGTATTTT
>NA|TRBD1|TRBJ1-2|TRBV6-1
CASSALSAGGFSNYGYTF
TGTGCCAGCAGTGCCCTATCTGCAGGGGGCTTTTCTAACTATGGCTACACCTTC
>many|TRBD1|TRBJ2-7|TRBV13
CASSSFDRGGDEQYF
TGTGCCAGCAGCTCTTTTGACAGGGGAGGCGACGAGCAGTACTTC